This T cell receptor beta chain was sequenced for a study of graft-versus-host responses after intestinal transplantation. As for the study in general: Multivisceral, liver-intestinal, or isolated intestinal transplants were performed in recipients. Anti-thymocyte globulin induction was given to all recipients, followed by tacrolimus and steroids for roughly 3 years.

To note about this clone: Its cognate antigen is unknown.

The CDR3 length is 13 residues. Trimming took 4 bases from V and 4 from J, leaving 8 bases between them. The germline V gene has CDR1 SGHDT and CDR2 YYEEEE. Findings and caveats of the study: Allograft clonal ratios (graft-versus-host to host-versus-graft) were high in patients who had graft-donor T cell macrochimerism. GvH clones surfaced in recipient marrow, some emerging earlier in ileum or blood.

Produced via immunoSEQ multiplex PCR; TCRdb's table is partial and in-frame only. The sample contains approximately 54,000 clones, roughly 83% of which appear only once. This TCR was recovered from a human donor who was the organ donor for an intestinal transplant. The sample here was unstimulated CD4+ T cells sorted from spleen or lymph node cells, taken before transplant. The rearrangement uses TRBV5-6 and TRBJ1-4; D remains unclear. CDR3 in amino acids: CASSGNINEKLFF. The CDR3 bases are TGTGCCAGCAGCGGTAACATTAATGAAAAACTGTTTTTT.